A single sample is the source of the 20 T cell receptor beta chains below, sequenced in a study of cytomegalovirus exposure and HLA in healthy donors. Amplification used 60 Vbeta primers and 13 Jbeta primers. Only in-frame clones appear in the TCRdb table, and some are missing; sequencing was by immunoSEQ multiplex PCR. The sample lists around 150,000 clones; about three quarters were seen once. The sequenced sample was PBMCs. These receptors were taken from a woman aged 40-49 years in good health and CMV-seropositive.

The genes are TRBV30 and TRBJ1-2; D ambiguous. The CDR3 runs 12 residues. The V end lost 0 bases, the J end lost 4 bases, and 6 bases lay between the germline ends. Germline CDR1 reads GTSNPN; CDR2 reads SVGIG (reference sequence). CDR3 sequence (DNA): TGTGCCTGGAGTGTAAACAGCTATGGCTACACCTTC. Protein sequence: CAWSVNSYGYTF.

There are a few counts of this clone. The gene calls are TRBV7-2 and TRBJ2-5, with 9 bases lining up with TRBD2. The germline gives CDR1 SGHTA, CDR2 FQGNSA. CDR3 length equals 17 residues. Unmatched junction bases numbered 5, after V lost 0 bases and J lost 0 bases. The CDR3 DNA reads TGTGCCAGCAGCTTAGCTAGCGGGAGCCAGTACCAAGAGACCCAGTACTTC. Protein: CASSLASGSQYQETQYF.

The chain is built from TRBV2 and TRBJ1-5, with a weak D call TRBD1 (6 bases). The CDR3 totals 14 residues. The germline CDR1 and CDR2 sequences are SNHLY and FYNNEI. With 8 bases removed from V and 0 bases from J, the gap between germline ends came to 11 bases. The CDR3 region has the DNA TGTGCCAGCCGAGTACAGGGTAGCAATCAGCCCCAGCATTTT. Amino acid sequence: CASRVQGSNQPQHF.

The CDR3 coding sequence is TGTGCCAGCAGCCCGAGGAGCGGGCCCTACAATGAGCAGTTCTTC. This sequence encodes CASSPRSGPYNEQFF. This chain connects TRBV28 to TRBJ2-1, with D tentatively TRBD2 (6 bases). V was shortened by 6 bases and J by 2 bases, with 14 bases between the two germline ends. Germline values: CDR1 MDHEN, CDR2 SYDVKM. This CDR3 has 15 residues.

The J gene is TRBJ2-7, the V gene TRBV19; 8 bases are shared with TRBD1. The germline V gene has CDR1 LNHDA and CDR2 SQIVND (reference sequence). This CDR3 comprises 15 residues. The ends lost 5 bases at V and 1 base at J; junction bases unmatched: 7. CDR3 bases: TGTGCCAGTAGTCCACGACAGGGGTCATCCTACGAGCAGTACTTC. Translation gives CASSPRQGSSYEQYF.

This sequence joins TRBV19 and TRBJ1-2, with a weak D call TRBD1 (6 bases). The germline gives CDR1 LNHDA, CDR2 SQIVND (reference sequence). Trimming pared 6 bases from V and 8 bases from J, leaving 16 bases between. The CDR3 is made up of 13 amino acids. CDR3 in amino acids: CASSPQGKRGYTF. Here the CDR3 DNA reads TGTGCCAGTAGCCCTCAGGGGAAACGGGGCTACACCTTC.

V and J are TRBV5-4 and TRBJ2-6; 8 nucleotides align to TRBD1. From germline, CDR1 is SGHNT and CDR2 YYREEE (reference sequence). This CDR3 is built from 16 residues. V trimming: 4 bases; J trimming: 4 bases; junction bases outside the gene matches: 7. The CDR3 protein is CASSGYRDRGANVLTF. DNA for the CDR3: TGTGCCAGCAGCGGGTACCGGGACAGGGGGGCCAACGTCCTGACTTTC.

V is TRBV28 and J is TRBJ1-3; 7 bases fit TRBD1. CDR3 length: 14 residues. The germline V gene encodes CDR1 MDHEN and CDR2 SYDVKM. J gave up 1 base and V 6 bases, and 3 bases lay outside the gene matches. The CDR3 spells CASRNRGSGNTIYF. The DNA of the CDR3 is TGTGCCAGCAGGAACAGGGGATCTGGAAACACCATATATTTT.

The chain carries TRBV27 and TRBJ2-6; D gene unclear. Deletions cut 3 bases from V and 2 bases from J, with 11 bases between. Germline CDR1 reads MNHEY; CDR2 reads SMNVEV (reference sequence). The CDR3 runs 16 residues. The CDR3 DNA is TGTGCCAGCAGTTTGTATTCAGTGGCTGGGGCCAACGTCCTGACTTTC. Amino acid sequence: CASSLYSVAGANVLTF.

The V gene is TRBV5-4, the J gene TRBJ2-1; the match to TRBD2 covers 9 bases. Germline V gene data show CDR1 as SGHNT and CDR2 as YYREEE (reference sequence). The length of the CDR3 is 17 residues. V was pared by 5 bases and J by 0 bases, with 9 bases of the junction left unmatched. CDR3 region: CASSSSGGRSSYNEQFF. CDR3 nucleotide sequence: TGTGCCAGCAGTTCAAGCGGGGGGCGGAGCTCCTACAATGAGCAGTTCTTC.

This clone was seen more than once but under ten times. The rearrangement uses TRBV6-6 and TRBJ2-2, with D maybe TRBD2 (5 bases). Germline V lookup: CDR1 MNHNY, CDR2 SVGAGI (reference sequence). CDR3 length: 16 residues. V gave up 6 bases and J gave up 0 bases, with 14 bases separating them. The CDR3: CASRGIWTANTGELFF. The CDR3 bases are TGTGCCAGCAGGGGAATATGGACTGCGAACACCGGGGAGCTGTTTTTT.

The V gene is TRBV11-3, the J gene TRBJ2-1; 10 nucleotides agree with TRBD2. This CDR3 is 15 amino acids long. V was pared by 5 bases and J by 8 bases, with 9 bases of the junction left unmatched. Germline V gene data show CDR1 as SGHNT and CDR2 as YENEEA. The CDR3 coding sequence is TGTGCCAGCAGCCCCACTAGCGGGGCGAACCATGAGCAGTTCTTC. This codes for CASSPTSGANHEQFF.

The CDR3 sequence: CSARGPGAYEQYF. The CDR3 nucleotides are TGCAGCGCGCGGGGCCCGGGCGCCTACGAGCAGTACTTC. The chain joins TRBV29-1 to TRBJ2-7, with D perhaps matching TRBD2 (6 bases). The CDR3 is 13 residues long. The germline V gene encodes CDR1 SQVTM and CDR2 ANQGSEA. Trimming stripped 7 bases from V and 2 bases from J, with 15 bases between.

V usage is TRBV9 and J usage is TRBJ2-3, with a possible D match to TRBD2 (6 bases). Trimming shortened V by 2 bases and J by 1 base, and 11 bases separated the two germline ends. The germline gives CDR1 SGDLS, CDR2 YYNGEE. CDR3 length: 15 residues. The CDR3 sequence: CASSVGPGGTDTQYF. In DNA, the CDR3 is TGTGCCAGCAGCGTGGGACCGGGGGGCACAGATACGCAGTATTTT.

V is TRBV14 and J is TRBJ1-4; 11 bases match TRBD1. This CDR3 spans 15 amino acids. V lost 2 bases to trimming and J lost 8 bases; unmatched junction nucleotides: 4. Germline V gene sequence: CDR1 SGHDN, CDR2 FVKESK. The CDR3 protein is CASSQWGQGEEKLFF. The CDR3 nucleotides read TGTGCCAGCAGCCAATGGGGACAGGGGGAGGAAAAACTGTTTTTT. The full variable domain, with the rest looked up from reference TRBV14 and TRBJ1-4, is EAGVTQFPSHSVIEKGQTVTLRCDPISGHDNLYWYRRVMGKEIKFLLHFVKESKQDESGMPNNRFLAERTGGTYSTLKVQPAELEDSGVYFCASSQWGQGEEKLFFGSGTQLSVL.

The rearrangement links TRBV25-1 to TRBJ1-6; weak D call: TRBD1 (5 bases). This CDR3 is 15 amino acids long. Germline-derived CDR1 and CDR2 are MGHDK and SYGVNS. Deletions cut 0 bases from V and 10 bases from J, with 13 bases between. The CDR3 protein is CASSEYSGYGSPLHF. For the CDR3, the DNA is TGTGCCAGCAGTGAATATTCAGGGTATGGCTCACCCCTCCACTTT.

The gene calls are TRBV7-9 and TRBJ2-5; D not resolved. CDR1 and CDR2 (germline): SEHNR, FQNEAQ (reference sequence). Trimming shortened V by 5 bases and J by 5 bases, and 9 bases separated the two germline ends. The CDR3 contains 12 residues. In nucleotides, the CDR3 is TGTGCCAGCAGCCCCCCCGGGGAGACCCAGTACTTC. It yields the protein CASSPPGETQYF.

The chain employs TRBV5-1 and TRBJ2-2; D might be TRBD1 (6 bases). Trimming stripped 7 bases from V and 1 base from J, with 11 bases between. The CDR3 covers 14 residues. Germline lookup yields CDR1 SGHRS and CDR2 YFSETQ. CDR3 amino acids: CASYRTENTGELFF. The CDR3 DNA is TGCGCCAGCTACCGGACAGAGAACACCGGGGAGCTGTTTTTT.

V gene TRBV4-1 combines with J gene TRBJ2-5; 9 bases agree with TRBD1. The V gene end was trimmed by 4 bases and the J gene end by 5 bases; junction bases not matched to a gene: 14. CDR3 size: 17 residues. Germline V gene lookup returns CDR1 MGHRA and CDR2 YSYEKL. The CDR3: CASSLTPGQGVGETQYF. In nucleotides, the CDR3 is TGCGCCAGCAGCCTCACACCGGGACAGGGTGTGGGTGAGACCCAGTACTTC.

The chain joins TRBV29-1 to TRBJ2-7, with 7 bases identical to TRBD2. The CDR3 has 15 amino acids. CDR1 is SQVTM and CDR2 is ANQGSEA in the germline V gene. Losses at the gene ends were 6 bases for V and 0 bases for J; bases not matched to a gene: 11. In DNA, the CDR3 is TGCAGCGTGGGCCGAGGGAGCGGGGACTCCTACGAGCAGTACTTC. Amino acid sequence: CSVGRGSGDSYEQYF.